This T cell receptor beta chain was sequenced for a study of CD8+CD57+ T cells in acquired aplastic anemia listed by TCRdb under 2018. The study in broad terms: On average, sorted CD4+ and CD8+ cells yielded approximately 3 ug of extracted DNA, with a range of 0.2 to 27.4 ug. An average of around 9.8 million reads for CD4+ cells and approximately 11 million reads for CD8+ cells was obtained from healthy donor samples.

This clonotype was picked up a small number of times. The antigen it binds to is not known. A much larger clone lies one base from this, so it may be a read error. The CDR3 runs 14 residues from the cysteine to the phenylalanine. The read is trimmed to its CDR3 DNA, 42 bases read in frame from base 1. The full study reports these points: No significant difference in CD8+ Simpson's diversity was found between patients and healthy controls (P=0.060). Around 27 CD8+ CDR3 sequences were shared between patients and controls but appeared highly expressed in patients and within their immunodominant clones.

TCR beta VDJ combination and CDR3 sequence profiling used genomic DNA as the template. An Illumina HiSeq 2000 was the platform used for TCR repertoire sequencing. In the source study's methods: TRBV/TRBJ rearrangement plots, CDR3 size and DJ length profiles, and Simpson's diversity index were used to assess repertoires. The most abundant DNA sequence in the deep sequencing data was defined as the immunodominant clone. CDR3 amino acid sequences were screened for sharing across subjects and were compared with published repertoires and the VDJdb database. TCRdb trimmed the raw reads at Q25, called clones with MiXCR and kept productive beta chains. Records with the same CDR3 protein are collapsed into one entry carrying the most frequent genes and DNA. The V and J calls were not made by the authors but by TCRdb's processing. This sample is represented by 400,000 to 500,000 distinct CDR3 sequences; approximately 70% of them were singletons. Of the sample, less than 4% is held by the ten largest clones.

In the study, sorted CD4+ and CD8+ blood T cells from patients with severe aplastic anemia and from healthy subjects underwent deep sequencing of TCR repertoires. Ficoll-Paque density gradient centrifugation was used to isolate peripheral blood mononuclear cells. Before DNA extraction, CD4+ and CD8+ T cells were sorted by FACS or by magnetic beads. Sequenced: sorted CD4+, CD8+, or CD8+CD57+ T cells (not recorded which) from PBMCs. This clonotype originated in a human donor in good health, serving as a control. This chain joins TRBV12-3 or TRBV12-4 to TRBJ1-4; the D gene is possibly TRBD1, with 5 bases matching. CDR3 region: CASRGPPGKEKLLF. The DNA sequence reads TGTGCCAGCAGGGGACCACCAGGGAAGGAAAAACTGCTTTTT.